This note documents a single TCR beta chain sequence. The antigen remains unidentified. The sample is drawn from a study of regulatory T cells in long-lasting Graves disease. V shed 2 bases, J shed 2 bases, and the junction held 8 bases outside the gene matches. Looked up from germline, CDR1 is SGHTA and CDR2 is FQGTGA. CDR3 length: 17 amino acids. Through Arm-PCR of CDR3 regions and iRepertoire HTBI primers, TCR beta libraries were built. TCRdb reprocessed the multiplex PCR reads with MiXCR, giving one entry per CDR3 protein. The sample shows roughly 360,000 distinct CDR3 sequences, roughly 12% of them seen only once. Noted time point: newly diagnosed GD, antithyroid drugs for less than 3 months. RNA from PBMCs was the source of the TCR library. Whole-study results and caveats: Persistent Graves' cases showed lower TCR diversity than newly diagnosed cases.

The data also belong to a second study, concerning T cells in Graves' hyperthyroidism and ophthalmopathy. This second report adds: Among clonotypes expanded in thyroid above 0.001, most were also found in blood.

V and J are TRBV7-3 and TRBJ2-1; 8 nucleotides match TRBD2. The source of this sequence is a woman in her late teens or twenties with Graves disease. The source material was peripheral blood mononuclear cells (PBMCs), sampled at new diagnosis, from a patient treated with antithyroid drugs. CDR3 residues: CASSLDWGAGAYNEQFF. The CDR3 DNA is TGTGCCAGCAGCTTAGACTGGGGAGCGGGGGCCTACAATGAGCAGTTCTTC.